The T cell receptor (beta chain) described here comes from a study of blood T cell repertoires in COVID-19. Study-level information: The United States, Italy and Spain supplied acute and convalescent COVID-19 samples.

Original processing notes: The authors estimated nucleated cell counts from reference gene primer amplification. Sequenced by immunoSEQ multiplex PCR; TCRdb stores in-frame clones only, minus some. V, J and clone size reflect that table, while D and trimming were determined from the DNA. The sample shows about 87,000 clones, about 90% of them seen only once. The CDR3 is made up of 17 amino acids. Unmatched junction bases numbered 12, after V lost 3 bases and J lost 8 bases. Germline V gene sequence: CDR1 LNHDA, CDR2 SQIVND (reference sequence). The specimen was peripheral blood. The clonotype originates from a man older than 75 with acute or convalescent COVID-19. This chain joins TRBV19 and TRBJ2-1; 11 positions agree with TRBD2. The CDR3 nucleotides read TGTGCCAGTAGTATCCCGGGACTAGCGGCCATTCCGGATGAGCAGTTCTTC. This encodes CASSIPGLAAIPDEQFF.